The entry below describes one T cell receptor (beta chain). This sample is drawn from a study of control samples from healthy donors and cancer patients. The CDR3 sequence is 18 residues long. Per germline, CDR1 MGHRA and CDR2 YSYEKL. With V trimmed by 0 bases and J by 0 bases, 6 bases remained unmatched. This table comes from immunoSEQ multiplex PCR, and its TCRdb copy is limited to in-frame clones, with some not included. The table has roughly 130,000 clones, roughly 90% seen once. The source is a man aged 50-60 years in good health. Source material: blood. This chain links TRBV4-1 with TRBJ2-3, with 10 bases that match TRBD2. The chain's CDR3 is CASSQEAGLAASTDTQYF. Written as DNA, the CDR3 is TGCGCCAGCAGCCAAGAGGCAGGACTAGCGGCTAGCACAGATACGCAGTATTTT.